Given below is one T cell receptor beta chain in context. Its target is unknown. Some 30,000 T cell genomes (around 190 ng DNA) went into each sorted-subset replicate. TCRdb keeps only in-frame clones here, not all; method: immunoSEQ multiplex PCR. This table holds about 2.4 million clones, around nine tenths found once. The data stem from a study of shared clonotypes between healthy human individuals. Notes on the study in general: Rarefaction revealed incomplete sorted-subset sequencing despite large depth. Clonotypes which were not shared had lower generation probabilities than clonotypes that all four donors shared.

Division of CD4+ cells produced a CD45RA+ naive subset and a CD45RA-negative memory subset. The V gene lost 7 bases and the J gene lost 0 bases, with 9 bases spanning the gap. Looked up from germline, CDR1 is ENHRY and CDR2 is SYGVKD. The CDR3 loop spans 14 amino acids. Sequenced material: naive CD4+ T cells sorted from blood. Indicated subset: CD45RA+ positively selected. The sequence was obtained from a man younger than 35 in good health. This rearrangement joins TRBV10-3 to TRBJ1-4, with D uncertain. CDR3 protein: CAIKGSATNEKLFF. DNA of the CDR3: TGTGCCATCAAGGGTAGTGCAACTAATGAAAAACTGTTTTTT.